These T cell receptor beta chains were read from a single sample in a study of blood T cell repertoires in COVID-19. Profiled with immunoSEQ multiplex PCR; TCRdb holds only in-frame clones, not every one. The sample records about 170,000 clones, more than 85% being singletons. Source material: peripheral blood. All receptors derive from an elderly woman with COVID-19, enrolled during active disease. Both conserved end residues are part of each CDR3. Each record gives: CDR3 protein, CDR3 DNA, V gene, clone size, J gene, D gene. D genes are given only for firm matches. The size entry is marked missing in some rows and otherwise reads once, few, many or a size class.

CDR3 protein: CASTTETSFNEQFF
CDR3 DNA: TGTGCCAGCACCACCGAGACTAGTTTCAATGAGCAGTTCTTC
V gene: TRBV7-2
clone size: .
J gene: TRBJ2-1
D gene: .

CDR3 protein: CASSPSTGERNSPLHF
CDR3 DNA: TGCGCCAGCAGCCCGTCGACAGGGGAACGTAATTCACCCCTCCACTTT
V gene: TRBV5-1
clone size: .
J gene: TRBJ1-6
D gene: TRBD1

CDR3 protein: CATSRSRTGGYGYTF
CDR3 DNA: TGTGCCACCAGCAGATCAAGGACAGGGGGATATGGCTACACCTTC
V gene: TRBV15
clone size: .
J gene: TRBJ1-2
D gene: TRBD1

CDR3 protein: CASSERQGSEQYF
CDR3 DNA: TGTGCCAGCAGCGAGCGACAGGGCTCCGAGCAGTACTTC
V gene: TRBV9
clone size: few
J gene: TRBJ2-7
D gene: TRBD1

CDR3 protein: CASSAQPGGLEQFF
CDR3 DNA: TGTGCCAGCAGCGCACAACCAGGGGGCCTTGAGCAGTTCTTC
V gene: TRBV9
clone size: .
J gene: TRBJ2-1
D gene: TRBD1

CDR3 protein: CASSLRLAGAQYF
CDR3 DNA: TGTGCCAGCAGTTTGCGGCTAGCGGGGGCCCAGTACTTC
V gene: TRBV12-3/TRBV12-4
clone size: .
J gene: TRBJ2-5
D gene: TRBD2

CDR3 protein: CASRGDRGDTGELFF
CDR3 DNA: TGTGCCAGCAGAGGGGACAGGGGAGACACCGGGGAGCTGTTTTTT
V gene: TRBV6-4
clone size: .
J gene: TRBJ2-2
D gene: TRBD1

CDR3 protein: CASSIGTRGTGELFF
CDR3 DNA: TGTGCCAGCTCAATCGGGACACGCGGGACCGGGGAGCTGTTTTTT
V gene: TRBV18
clone size: .
J gene: TRBJ2-2
D gene: .

CDR3 protein: CASSRASGRGHEQYF
CDR3 DNA: TGTGCCAGCAGCCGAGCTAGCGGGAGGGGCCACGAGCAGTACTTC
V gene: TRBV5-4
clone size: .
J gene: TRBJ2-7
D gene: TRBD2

CDR3 protein: CASSVFINEKLFF
CDR3 DNA: TGTGCCAGCAGTGTTTTTATTAATGAAAAACTGTTTTTT
V gene: TRBV2
clone size: .
J gene: TRBJ1-4
D gene: .

CDR3 protein: CASSPGITGRAFF
CDR3 DNA: TGTGCCAGCAGTCCTGGCATAACAGGGAGAGCTTTCTTT
V gene: TRBV28
clone size: once
J gene: TRBJ1-1
D gene: .

CDR3 protein: CASSVDQGANGYEAFF
CDR3 DNA: TGTGCCAGCAGCGTAGACCAGGGCGCGAACGGTTATGAAGCTTTCTTT
V gene: TRBV9
clone size: .
J gene: TRBJ1-1
D gene: .

CDR3 protein: CASRQTGTEKGSPLHF
CDR3 DNA: TGTGCCAGCAGACAAACCGGGACTGAAAAGGGTTCACCCCTCCACTTT
V gene: TRBV7-2
clone size: .
J gene: TRBJ1-6
D gene: .

CDR3 protein: CASSPRQQGPANEKLFF
CDR3 DNA: TGTGCCAGCTCACCACGTCAGCAGGGGCCGGCTAATGAAAAACTGTTTTTT
V gene: TRBV18
clone size: .
J gene: TRBJ1-4
D gene: .

CDR3 protein: CASSLSVGRLVSNEQFF
CDR3 DNA: TGTGCCAGCAGCTTAAGTGTTGGGAGACTAGTATCAAATGAGCAGTTCTTC
V gene: TRBV7-8
clone size: .
J gene: TRBJ2-1
D gene: .

CDR3 protein: CASSPGGTAVYEQYF
CDR3 DNA: TGTGCCAGCAGCCCCGGAGGGACAGCAGTATACGAGCAGTACTTC
V gene: TRBV5-5
clone size: .
J gene: TRBJ2-7
D gene: .

CDR3 protein: CASSLLGGNTEAFF
CDR3 DNA: TGTGCCAGCAGTCTATTAGGAGGGAACACTGAAGCTTTCTTT
V gene: TRBV4-2
clone size: .
J gene: TRBJ1-1
D gene: .

CDR3 protein: CASSLKGDNRVRTEAFF
CDR3 DNA: TGTGCCAGCAGCCTTAAGGGGGACAATCGGGTGAGGACTGAAGCTTTCTTT
V gene: TRBV28
clone size: .
J gene: TRBJ1-1
D gene: .

CDR3 protein: CASSLHPARNTIYF
CDR3 DNA: TGTGCCAGCAGTTTACACCCCGCGCGAAACACCATATATTTT
V gene: TRBV28
clone size: .
J gene: TRBJ1-3
D gene: .

CDR3 protein: CASSQEPVQEQFF
CDR3 DNA: TGTGCCAGCAGCCAAGAACCAGTCCAGGAGCAGTTCTTC
V gene: TRBV3-1/TRBV3-2
clone size: .
J gene: TRBJ2-1
D gene: .

CDR3 protein: CASSLGLGVWYEQYF
CDR3 DNA: TGTGCCAGCAGCTTAGGGCTAGGAGTTTGGTACGAGCAGTACTTC
V gene: TRBV7-2
clone size: .
J gene: TRBJ2-7
D gene: .

CDR3 protein: CASHAKSGRDIQYF
CDR3 DNA: TGTGCCAGCCATGCAAAAAGCGGGAGGGACATTCAGTACTTC
V gene: TRBV6-5
clone size: .
J gene: TRBJ2-4
D gene: TRBD2

CDR3 protein: CASSPNRVHGYTF
CDR3 DNA: TGTGCCAGTAGTCCCAACCGAGTTCATGGCTACACCTTC
V gene: TRBV19
clone size: .
J gene: TRBJ1-2
D gene: .

CDR3 protein: CASSLWIAVSSYNEQFF
CDR3 DNA: TGTGCCAGCAGCTTGTGGATAGCGGTAAGCTCCTACAATGAGCAGTTCTTC
V gene: TRBV5-4
clone size: .
J gene: TRBJ2-1
D gene: .

CDR3 protein: CASSISSSGTYNEQFF
CDR3 DNA: TGTGCCAGTAGTATATCCTCTAGCGGGACTTACAATGAGCAGTTCTTC
V gene: TRBV19
clone size: .
J gene: TRBJ2-1
D gene: TRBD2

CDR3 protein: CASSLDGGSNYGYTF
CDR3 DNA: TGCGCCAGCAGCTTGGATGGGGGCTCGAACTATGGCTACACCTTC
V gene: TRBV5-1
clone size: few
J gene: TRBJ1-2
D gene: .

CDR3 protein: CASSVTSGYNEQFF
CDR3 DNA: TGTGCCAGCAGTGTGACTAGCGGATACAATGAGCAGTTCTTC
V gene: TRBV6-2/TRBV6-3
clone size: .
J gene: TRBJ2-1
D gene: TRBD2

CDR3 protein: CASSPLAESYNEQFF
CDR3 DNA: TGTGCTAGCAGCCCCCTAGCGGAATCCTACAATGAGCAGTTCTTC
V gene: TRBV7-7
clone size: .
J gene: TRBJ2-1
D gene: TRBD2

CDR3 protein: CASNKRLAGHNEQFF
CDR3 DNA: TGTGCCAGCAACAAGAGACTAGCGGGACACAATGAGCAGTTCTTC
V gene: TRBV5-6
clone size: .
J gene: TRBJ2-1
D gene: TRBD2

CDR3 protein: CASSWGGERHNEQFF
CDR3 DNA: TGTGCCAGCAGCTGGGGGGGAGAGCGGCACAATGAGCAGTTCTTC
V gene: TRBV7-8
clone size: .
J gene: TRBJ2-1
D gene: TRBD2

CDR3 protein: CASSSTGQTWSPLHF
CDR3 DNA: TGTGCCAGTAGTTCAACGGGACAGACCTGGTCACCCCTCCACTTT
V gene: TRBV19
clone size: .
J gene: TRBJ1-6
D gene: TRBD1

CDR3 protein: CAISESGLSDSPLHF
CDR3 DNA: TGTGCCATCAGTGAGTCTGGGCTTTCGGATTCACCCCTCCACTTT
V gene: TRBV10-3
clone size: .
J gene: TRBJ1-6
D gene: .

CDR3 protein: CASSQDQAGGSYEQFF
CDR3 DNA: TGTGCCAGCAGCCAAGATCAAGCGGGAGGTAGCTATGAGCAGTTCTTC
V gene: TRBV4-2
clone size: .
J gene: TRBJ2-1
D gene: TRBD2

CDR3 protein: CASSFRVTDTQYF
CDR3 DNA: TGTGCCAGCAGTTTTCGGGTCACAGATACGCAGTATTTT
V gene: TRBV12-3/TRBV12-4
clone size: .
J gene: TRBJ2-3
D gene: .

CDR3 protein: CASSTSGRGGETQYF
CDR3 DNA: TGCGCCAGCAGTACTAGCGGGAGAGGGGGAGAGACCCAGTACTTC
V gene: TRBV5-1
clone size: .
J gene: TRBJ2-5
D gene: TRBD2

CDR3 protein: CASSRGVPRSGGGTQYF
CDR3 DNA: TGTGCCAGCAGCCGTGGGGTTCCCCGCTCTGGCGGAGGGACCCAGTACTTC
V gene: TRBV9
clone size: .
J gene: TRBJ2-5
D gene: .